This T cell receptor (beta chain) was observed in a study of Ad26.COV2.S vaccination and SARS-CoV-2 variants. At the level of the study: Within the COV1001 Ad26.COV2.S trial arm, the donor was enrolled. Doses of Ad26.COV2.S were injected into muscle once or twice, 56 days apart. Findings of the study overall: For non-spike TCRs, breadth in vaccine recipients resembled that in placebo recipients.

Treatment denoted: some 19 received Ad26.COV2.S at low or high dose, single or two shots; 5 received placebo; per-sample allocation not given. Sampling was done on day 63 after the first vaccine or placebo injection. Clones were sequenced by immunoSEQ multiplex PCR, and TCRdb holds only the in-frame ones, with some missing. The sample carries about 460,000 clones, about nine tenths recorded once. CDR1 is SGHDN, CDR2 FVKESK, per germline. This CDR3 is 16 amino acids long. Trimming took 7 bases from V and 4 from J; bases not matched to a gene: 11. Only one count was recorded for this clone. The antigen is undetermined.

Sequencing was performed on peripheral blood, taken in a trial of Ad26.COV2.S vaccine versus placebo. The rearrangement links TRBV14 to TRBJ2-1; TRBD2 aligns across 9 bases. The source of this sequence is a person aged 18-65 years who received the Ad26.COV2.S COVID-19 vaccine or a placebo. CDR3 bases: TGTGCCAGCACTAGCGGGGACAAACTCCTATACAATGAGCAGTTCTTC. Amino acid sequence: CASTSGDKLLYNEQFF.